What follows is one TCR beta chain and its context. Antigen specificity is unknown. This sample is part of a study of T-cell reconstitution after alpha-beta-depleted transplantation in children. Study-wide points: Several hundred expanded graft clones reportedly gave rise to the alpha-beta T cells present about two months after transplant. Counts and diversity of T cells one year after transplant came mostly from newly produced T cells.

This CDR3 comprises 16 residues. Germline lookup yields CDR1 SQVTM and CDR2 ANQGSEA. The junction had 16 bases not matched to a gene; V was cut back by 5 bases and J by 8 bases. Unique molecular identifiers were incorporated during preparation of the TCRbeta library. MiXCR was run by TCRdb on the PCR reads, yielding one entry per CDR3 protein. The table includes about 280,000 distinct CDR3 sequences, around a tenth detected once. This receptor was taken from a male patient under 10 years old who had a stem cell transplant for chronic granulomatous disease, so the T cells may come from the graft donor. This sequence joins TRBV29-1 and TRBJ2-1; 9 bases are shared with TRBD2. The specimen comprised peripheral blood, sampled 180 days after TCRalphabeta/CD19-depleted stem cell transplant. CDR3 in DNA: TGCAGCGTTTCTACCCCCGGGACTAGCCCATTCGATGAGCAGTTCTTC. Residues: CSVSTPGTSPFDEQFF.